This section outlines one T cell receptor (beta chain) sequence together with its context. The antigen this receptor binds is unknown. Base-call qualities are not available, and no considerably larger clone is one nucleotide away. The data derive from a study of blood T cell repertoires in COVID-19 (dated by TCRdb to the early 2020s). For the study in its entirety: The collaborator samples originated in the United States, Italy and Spain and spanned the acute and convalescent phases of COVID-19. The material from the prospective study consisted of cDNA or gDNA derived from T cells, B-cell-depleted T cells, or PBMCs. Subjects who had been exposed to COVID-19, were actively infected with it, or had recovered from it provided the deeply sampled blood TCRbeta repertoires that made up the dataset. The repertoires were released in a freely available public database intended as a resource for research on the immune response to SARS-CoV-2. Samples were obtained from the ongoing ImmuneRACE study (first 160 participants) and from over 1,000 subjects provided by 6 global collaborators. The sample metadata nearly always contained a de-identified subject ID, COVID-19 status, age in years and sex. Where HLA class I and class II types were available, the types were taken from metadata supplied by the sample provider, not from assay-based typing.

The CDR3 contains 14 residues, cysteine and phenylalanine counted. The sequence is cut down to CDR3 DNA, 42 bases in frame from base 1. CDR1 and CDR2, per the germline V gene, are SGHDT and YYEEEE. Germline trimming amounts to 4 bases on V and 2 bases on J, with 5 as the count of junction bases outside the gene matches. One collaborating source in Seattle enrolled patients while the patients were actively infected and followed the patients over time throughout the course of disease. Collaborating institutions collected whole blood in K2EDTA tubes following their own protocols. For TCRbeta analysis, collaborators shipped samples as frozen whole blood, isolated PBMCs, or DNA extracted from either of those sample types. What the work shows at the level of the full study, not this receptor alone: Clinical and demographic metadata were provided uncurated, with the amount varying by source and participant.

TCRbeta CDR3 regions were amplified from genomic DNA by means of the immunoSEQ Assay, a bias-controlled multiplex PCR. The authors' analysis ran thus. The number of nucleated cells in each sample was estimated from the amplification of reference gene primers within the assay. Sequence reads were collapsed and filtered to measure the absolute abundance of every unique TCRbeta CDR3 rearrangement. For each sample, productive Simpson clonality was calculated by taking the square root of Simpson's diversity index across productive rearrangements. TCRdb re-hosts the immuneACCESS table, in-frame sequences only. Its copies lack some clones; in the studies checked, an unresolved V gene accounts for under half of them, and the cause for the rest is not known. From that table come the V and J calls and clone size; the DNA was used to work out D and trimming. Here the sample has over 450,000 clones; approximately 91% occur a single time. The ten biggest clones cover around 7.8% of the sample.

Sequencing was performed on peripheral blood. The chain couples TRBV5-6 to TRBJ2-7; 8 bases in between match TRBD1. The TCR comes from a woman aged 45 to 65 with COVID-19, enrolled during active disease. The CDR3 region reads CASSSVRGPYEQYF. The DNA is as follows: TGTGCCAGCAGCAGCGTCAGGGGGCCCTACGAGCAGTACTTC.